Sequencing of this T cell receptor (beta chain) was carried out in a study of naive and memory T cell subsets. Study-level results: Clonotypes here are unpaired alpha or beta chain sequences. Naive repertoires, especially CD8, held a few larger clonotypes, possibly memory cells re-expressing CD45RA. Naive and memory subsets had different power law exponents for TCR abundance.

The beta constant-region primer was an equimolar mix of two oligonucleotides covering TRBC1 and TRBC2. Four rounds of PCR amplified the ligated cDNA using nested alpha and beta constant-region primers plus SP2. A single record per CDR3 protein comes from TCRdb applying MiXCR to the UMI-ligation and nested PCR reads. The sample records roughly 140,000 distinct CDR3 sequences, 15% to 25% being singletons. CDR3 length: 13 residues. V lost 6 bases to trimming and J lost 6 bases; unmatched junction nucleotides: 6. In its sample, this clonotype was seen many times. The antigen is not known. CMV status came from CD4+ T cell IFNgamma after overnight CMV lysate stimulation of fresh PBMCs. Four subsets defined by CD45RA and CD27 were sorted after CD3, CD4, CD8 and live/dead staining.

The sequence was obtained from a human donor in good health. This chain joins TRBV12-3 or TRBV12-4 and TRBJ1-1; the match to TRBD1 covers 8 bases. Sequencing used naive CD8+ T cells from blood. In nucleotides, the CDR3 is TGTGCCAGCAGCTACGGACAGGGCGCTGAAGCTTTCTTT. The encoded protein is CASSYGQGAEAFF.